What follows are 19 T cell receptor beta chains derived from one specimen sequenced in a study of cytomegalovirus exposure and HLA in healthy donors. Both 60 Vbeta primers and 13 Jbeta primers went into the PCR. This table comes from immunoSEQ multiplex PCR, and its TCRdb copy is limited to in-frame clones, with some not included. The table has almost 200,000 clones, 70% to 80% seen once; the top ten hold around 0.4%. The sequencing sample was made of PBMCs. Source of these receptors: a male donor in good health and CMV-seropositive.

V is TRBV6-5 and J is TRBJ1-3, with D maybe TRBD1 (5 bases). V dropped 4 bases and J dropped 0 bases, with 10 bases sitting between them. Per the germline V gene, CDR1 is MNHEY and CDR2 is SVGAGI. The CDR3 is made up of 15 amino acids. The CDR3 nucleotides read TGTGCCAGCAGTTTACAGGCTTTCTCTGGAAACACCATATATTTT. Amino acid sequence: CASSLQAFSGNTIYF.

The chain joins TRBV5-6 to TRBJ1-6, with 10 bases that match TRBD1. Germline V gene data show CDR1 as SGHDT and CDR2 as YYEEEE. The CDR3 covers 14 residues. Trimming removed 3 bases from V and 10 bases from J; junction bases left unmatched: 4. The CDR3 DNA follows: TGTGCCAGCAGCTACGGGACAGGGGCATCACCCCTCCACTTT. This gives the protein CASSYGTGASPLHF.

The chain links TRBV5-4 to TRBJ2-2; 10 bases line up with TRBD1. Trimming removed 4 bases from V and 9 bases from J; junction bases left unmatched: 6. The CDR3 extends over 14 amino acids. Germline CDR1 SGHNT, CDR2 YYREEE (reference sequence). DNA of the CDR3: TGTGCCAGCAGCACCGGGACAGGGGCGCGGGAGCTGTTTTTT. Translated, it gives CASSTGTGARELFF.

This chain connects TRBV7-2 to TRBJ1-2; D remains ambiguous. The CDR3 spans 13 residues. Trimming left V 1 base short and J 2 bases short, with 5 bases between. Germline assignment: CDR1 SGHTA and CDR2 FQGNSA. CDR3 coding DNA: TGTGCCAGCAGCTTAGACAAAAACTATGGCTACACCTTC. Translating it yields CASSLDKNYGYTF.

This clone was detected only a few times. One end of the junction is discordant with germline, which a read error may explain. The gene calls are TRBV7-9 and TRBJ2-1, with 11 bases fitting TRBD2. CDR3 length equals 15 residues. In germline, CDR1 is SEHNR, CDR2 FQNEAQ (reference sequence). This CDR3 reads CSSSLAGGLYNEQFF. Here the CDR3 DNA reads TGTTCCAGCAGCTTAGCGGGGGGGCTCTACAATGAGCAGTTCTTC.

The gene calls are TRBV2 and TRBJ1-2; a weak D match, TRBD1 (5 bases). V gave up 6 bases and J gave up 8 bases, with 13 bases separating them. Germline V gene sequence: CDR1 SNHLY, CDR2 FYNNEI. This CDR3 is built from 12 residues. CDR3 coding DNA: TGTGCCAGCAGCCAGGGATTGGGAGGCTACACCTTC. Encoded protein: CASSQGLGGYTF. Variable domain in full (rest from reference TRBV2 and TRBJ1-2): EPEVTQTPSHQVTQMGQEVILRCVPISNHLYFYWYRQILGQKVEFLVSFYNNEISEKSEIFDDQFSVERPDGSNFTLKIRSTKLEDSAMYFCASSQGLGGYTFGSGTRLTVV.

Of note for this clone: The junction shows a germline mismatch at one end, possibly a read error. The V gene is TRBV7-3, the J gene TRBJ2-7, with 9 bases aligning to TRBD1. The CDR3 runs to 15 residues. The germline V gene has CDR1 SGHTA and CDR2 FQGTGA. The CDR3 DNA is TGTGCCAGCAGCGTAACGGGGACAGGGTCCTACGAGCAGTACTTC. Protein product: CASSVTGTGSYEQYF.

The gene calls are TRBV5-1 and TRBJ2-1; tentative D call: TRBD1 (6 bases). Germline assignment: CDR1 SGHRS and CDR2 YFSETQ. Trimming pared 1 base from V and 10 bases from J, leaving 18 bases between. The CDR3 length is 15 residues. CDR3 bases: TGCGCCAGCAGCTTGAACCCCCGCCCAGGGGAAGAGCAGTTCTTC. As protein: CASSLNPRPGEEQFF.

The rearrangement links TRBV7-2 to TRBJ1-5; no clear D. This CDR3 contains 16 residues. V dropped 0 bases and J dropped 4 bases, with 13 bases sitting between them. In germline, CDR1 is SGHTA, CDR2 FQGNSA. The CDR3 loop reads CASSLAWEQVNQPQHF. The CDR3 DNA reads TGTGCCAGCAGCTTAGCATGGGAGCAGGTTAATCAGCCCCAGCATTTT.

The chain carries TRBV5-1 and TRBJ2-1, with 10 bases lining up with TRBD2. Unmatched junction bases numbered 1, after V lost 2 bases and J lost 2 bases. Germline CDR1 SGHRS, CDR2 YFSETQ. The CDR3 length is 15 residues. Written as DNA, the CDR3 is TGCGCCAGCAGCTTTAGCGGGGGGACCTACAATGAGCAGTTCTTC. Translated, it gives CASSFSGGTYNEQFF.

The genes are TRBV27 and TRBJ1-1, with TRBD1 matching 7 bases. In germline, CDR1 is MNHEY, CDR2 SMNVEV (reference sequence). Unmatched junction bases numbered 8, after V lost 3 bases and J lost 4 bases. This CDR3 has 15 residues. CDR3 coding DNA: TGTGCCAGCAGTTTCGAGACAGGGAGGCGCACTGAAGCTTTCTTT. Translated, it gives CASSFETGRRTEAFF.

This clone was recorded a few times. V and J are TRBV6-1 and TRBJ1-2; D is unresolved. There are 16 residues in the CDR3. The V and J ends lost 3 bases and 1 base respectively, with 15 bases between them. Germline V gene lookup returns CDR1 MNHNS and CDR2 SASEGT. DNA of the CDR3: TGTGCCAGCAGTGACCCGAGGAGGGATGATAACTATGGCTACACCTTC. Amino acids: CASSDPRRDDNYGYTF.

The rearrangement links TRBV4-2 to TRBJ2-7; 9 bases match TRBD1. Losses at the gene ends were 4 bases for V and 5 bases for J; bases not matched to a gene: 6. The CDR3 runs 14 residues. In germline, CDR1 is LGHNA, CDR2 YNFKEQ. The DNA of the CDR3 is TGTGCCAGCAGCCTGGGGACAGGGCCCGACGAGCAGTACTTC. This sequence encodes CASSLGTGPDEQYF.

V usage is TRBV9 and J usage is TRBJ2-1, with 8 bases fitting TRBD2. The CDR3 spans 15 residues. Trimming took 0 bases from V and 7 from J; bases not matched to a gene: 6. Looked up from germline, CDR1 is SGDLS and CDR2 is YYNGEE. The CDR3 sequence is CASSVGTSFGNEQFF. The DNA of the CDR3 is TGTGCCAGCAGCGTAGGGACTAGCTTCGGGAATGAGCAGTTCTTC.

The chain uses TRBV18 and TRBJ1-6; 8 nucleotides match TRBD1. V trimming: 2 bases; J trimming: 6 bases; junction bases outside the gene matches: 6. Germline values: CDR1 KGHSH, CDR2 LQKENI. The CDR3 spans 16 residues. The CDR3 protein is CASSPRRTGSNSPLHF. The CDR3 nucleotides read TGTGCCAGCTCACCAAGGAGGACAGGGAGTAATTCACCCCTCCACTTT. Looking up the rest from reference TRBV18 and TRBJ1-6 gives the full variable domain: NAGVMQNPRHLVRRRGQEARLRCSPMKGHSHVYWYRQLPEEGLKFMVYLQKENIIDESGMPKERFSAEFPKEGPSILRIQQVVRGDSAAYFCASSPRRTGSNSPLHFGNGTRLTVT.

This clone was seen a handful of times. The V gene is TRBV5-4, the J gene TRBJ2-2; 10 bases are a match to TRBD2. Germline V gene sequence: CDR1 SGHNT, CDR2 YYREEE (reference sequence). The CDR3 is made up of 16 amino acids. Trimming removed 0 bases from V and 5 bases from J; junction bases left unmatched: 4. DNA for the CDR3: TGTGCCAGCAGCTTGGCCGAGCGGGGGGGAACCGGGGAGCTGTTTTTT. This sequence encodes CASSLAERGGTGELFF.

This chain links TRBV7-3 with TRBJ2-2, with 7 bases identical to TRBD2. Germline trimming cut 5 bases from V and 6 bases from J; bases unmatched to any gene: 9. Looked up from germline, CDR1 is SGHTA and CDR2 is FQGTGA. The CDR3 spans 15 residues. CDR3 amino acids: CASSPGRERAGELFF. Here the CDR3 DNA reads TGTGCCAGCAGCCCTGGGCGGGAGAGGGCCGGGGAGCTGTTTTTT.

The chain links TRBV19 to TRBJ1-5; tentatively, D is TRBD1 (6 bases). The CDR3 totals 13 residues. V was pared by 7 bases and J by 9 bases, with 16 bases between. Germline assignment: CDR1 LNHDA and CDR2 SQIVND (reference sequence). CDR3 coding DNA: TGTGCCAGTAAGGACAGTCCCACCAGGCCCCAGCATTTT. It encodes CASKDSPTRPQHF.

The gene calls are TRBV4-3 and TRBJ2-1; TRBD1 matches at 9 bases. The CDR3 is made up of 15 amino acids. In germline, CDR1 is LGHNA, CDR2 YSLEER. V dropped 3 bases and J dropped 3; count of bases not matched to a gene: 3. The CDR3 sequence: CASSHTDRGYNEQFF. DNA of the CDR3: TGCGCCAGCAGCCACACGGACAGGGGCTACAATGAGCAGTTCTTC.